These 8 T cell receptor beta chains were all obtained from the same sample, sequenced in a study of radiotherapy plus CTLA-4 blockade in lung cancer. Repertoires were generated with immunoSEQ multiplex PCR, while TCRdb's copy carries only in-frame clones and drops some. The sample lists 120,000 or so clones; approximately 90% were seen once. The sample in question was peripheral blood, obtained from a patient treated with radiotherapy plus ipilimumab. The receptors shown here come from a human donor with non-small cell lung cancer that progressed on radiotherapy plus ipilimumab.

The V gene is TRBV5-1, the J gene TRBJ2-1, with 16 bases lining up with TRBD2. This CDR3 is 19 amino acids long. Germline V gene data show CDR1 as SGHRS and CDR2 as YFSETQ. After removal of 4 bases from V and 2 bases from J, the junction contained 9 bases not matched to a gene. The CDR3 bases are TGCGCCAGCAGCCGGGGACTAGCGGGAGGGATTAACACCTACAATGAGCAGTTCTTC. This encodes CASSRGLAGGINTYNEQFF.

The chain recombines TRBV7-8 with TRBJ2-7; either TRBD1 or TRBD2 may supply D (6 bases each). The germline gives CDR1 SGHVS, CDR2 FQNEAQ. Trimming shortened V by 2 bases and J by 3 bases, and 14 bases separated the two germline ends. This CDR3 region has 15 residues. The CDR3: CASSLTGGRGYEQYF. The CDR3 coding sequence is TGTGCCAGCAGCTTAACCGGGGGCAGGGGCTACGAGCAGTACTTC.

The chain has TRBV19 and TRBJ2-1; possibly TRBD2 for D (6 bases). CDR1 and CDR2 from the germline V gene are LNHDA and SQIVND (reference sequence). V shed 1 base and J shed 0 bases, with 7 bases lying between them. CDR3 length: 15 amino acids. The DNA of the CDR3 is TGTGCCAGTAGTATAGCCGGGAGCTCCTACAATGAGCAGTTCTTC. Amino acid sequence: CASSIAGSSYNEQFF.

This clone was observed once. The V and J genes are TRBV2 and TRBJ1-1, with D possibly being TRBD1 (6 bases). V lost 7 bases, J lost 4 bases, and 16 bases lay in between. Germline CDR1 reads SNHLY; CDR2 reads FYNNEI. The CDR3 covers 14 residues. DNA for the CDR3: TGTGCCAGCAATGTAAATGGGGGCCTCACTGAAGCTTTCTTT. Amino acid sequence: CASNVNGGLTEAFF. Drawing the rest from reference TRBV2 and TRBJ1-1, the complete variable domain is EPEVTQTPSHQVTQMGQEVILRCVPISNHLYFYWYRQILGQKVEFLVSFYNNEISEKSEIFDDQFSVERPDGSNFTLKIRSTKLEDSAMYFCASNVNGGLTEAFFGQGTRLTVV.

In DNA, the CDR3 is TGTGCCAGCAGCCCACCCGGGACTAACACAGATACGCAGTATTTT. Its translation is CASSPPGTNTDTQYF. This chain connects TRBV7-8 to TRBJ2-3, with TRBD2 identical over 7 bases. The CDR3 length is 15 residues. CDR1 SGHVS and CDR2 FQNEAQ come from the germline V gene. Trimming removed 5 bases from V and 2 bases from J; junction bases left unmatched: 7. The whole variable domain, remainder taken from reference TRBV7-8 and TRBJ2-3, is GAGVSQSPRYKVAKRGQDVALRCDPISGHVSLFWYQQALGQGPEFLTYFQNEAQLDKSGLPSDRFFAERPEGSVSTLKIQRTQQEDSAVYLCASSPPGTNTDTQYFGPGTRLTVL.

V gene TRBV5-4 combines with J gene TRBJ2-5; perhaps D is TRBD1 or TRBD2 (5 bases each). V gave up 2 bases and J gave up 1 base, with 15 bases separating them. This CDR3 is built from 16 residues. Germline V gene data show CDR1 as SGHNT and CDR2 as YYREEE (reference sequence). The CDR3 nucleotides read TGTGCCAGCAGCTTCCCGGGGCTAGGAGGCCAAGAGACCCAGTACTTC. It is translated as CASSFPGLGGQETQYF.

This clone was detected a few times. The J gene is TRBJ1-1, the V gene TRBV6-4; 7 bases fit TRBD1. CDR1 and CDR2 from the germline V gene are MRHNA and SNTAGT. V shed 3 bases, J shed 6 bases, and the junction held 4 bases outside the gene matches. This CDR3 contains 13 residues. The CDR3: CASSEGQRPEAFF. The CDR3 nucleotides are TGTGCCAGCAGTGAGGGACAGCGACCTGAAGCTTTCTTT.

This rearrangement joins TRBV4-1 to TRBJ2-5; 9 nucleotides align to TRBD2. The ends lost 2 bases at V and 7 bases at J; junction bases unmatched: 5. Germline CDR1 and CDR2: MGHRA and YSYEKL. The CDR3 loop spans 14 amino acids. The CDR3 sequence: CASSQPGGGGTQYF. The CDR3, as DNA: TGCGCCAGCAGCCAACCCGGCGGGGGGGGGACCCAGTACTTC.